This T cell receptor beta chain came from a study of neurological immune-mediated disorders (dated by TCRdb to between 2017 and 2020). For the study in its entirety: The study compared peripheral blood TCR-beta repertoires of HTLV-I-associated myelopathy (HAM/TSP) patients, multiple sclerosis patients and healthy controls using UMI-based sequencing. Longitudinal samples, technical triplicates and paired sorted CD4+ and CD8+ T-cell subsets, alongside PBMC samples, were included among the roughly 98 TCR-beta libraries. The cohort included about 70 subjects: about 15 with HAM/TSP, approximately 35 with multiple sclerosis, and some 20 healthy controls.

Reading the germline V gene (reference sequence) gives CDR1 SEHNR and CDR2 FQNEAQ. The CDR3 contains 13 residues, cysteine and phenylalanine counted. The only DNA kept is the CDR3, 39 bases in frame from the first base. Deletion took 0 bases off V and 9 bases off J, with a span of 12 bases between the germline ends. cDNA synthesis used template-switch 5'RACE with a primer carrying a 10-nucleotide random unique molecular identifier tagging each TCR transcript. Over 160 million TCR-beta sequences, covering 15-18 subjects, were produced in each sequencing run. The RNeasy kit was used for extraction of total RNA. TCR-beta VDJ regions were amplified with primers for the TCR constant region and the 5'RACE anchor, using the KAPA Real-time Library Amplification kit. Sample indexes and Illumina adaptors were added in a first PCR, after which library yield was increased in a second PCR. After Ampure bead purification, the TCR product of roughly 650 bp was size-selected on a 2% E-gel SizeSelection system. Library quality was checked on a Bioanalyzer, concentration was measured with Qubit, and libraries were quantified with the Kapa Library Quantification kit before pooling. An Illumina HiSeq 2500 sequenced the libraries paired-end 2 x 150 bp. To increase sequence diversity, about 25-31% phiX was spiked into each library pool. The authors' pipeline ran thus. The quality-filtered reads were processed with the UMI-based MiGEC pipeline, whose error correction step removed more than 90% of the raw TCR sequences. VDJ genes were aligned to IMGT germline references, and clonotypes were defined by unique CDR3 amino acid sequence plus V-J genes. Clonal expansion, Shannon diversity and CDR3 relatedness (CalcPairwiseDistances, ClusterSamples) were evaluated with VDJtools, and phylogenetic trees were built with CLCbio workbench. Clones with at least 8 unique UMIs were defined as expanded, with this threshold being based on coefficient-of-variation modelling across technical triplicates. TCRdb reprocessing: public reads trimmed at Q25 with fastp, clones called with MiXCR, in-frame beta chains kept. Rows are combined by CDR3 protein, so each entry shows the most common genes and DNA. TCRdb's processing, not the authors' own work, is the source of the V and J calls. The sample data list approximately 41,000 distinct CDR3 sequences, and more than 12% of these were observed just once. Approximately 3.6% of the sample belongs to the ten largest clones.

This clonotype was seen repeatedly, ten times or more. Its binding antigen is unknown. No base-level quality is on record; no much larger clone is a single base apart. Sorted-subset TCR libraries were prepared from around 1 million sorted CD4+ or CD8+ T cells. Peripheral blood was subjected to Ficoll-Hypaque density gradient centrifugation to isolate PBMCs, which were then cryopreserved in liquid nitrogen. The study also sequenced paired sorted CD4+ and CD8+ subsets from healthy controls, HAM/TSP patients and MS patients. The investigation overall reported the following: No identical CDR3 amino acid sequences were found to be shared among expanded clones across subjects, suggesting that TCR-beta repertoires were private in all groups. The highest TCR clonal expansion was observed in HAM/TSP patients, whereas the lowest was observed in MS patients, even when compared with healthy controls.

The receptor was derived from a woman aged 55-69 years with HTLV-1-associated myelopathy (HAM/TSP). The chain is assembled from TRBV7-9 and TRBJ2-7; tentative D gene TRBD2, with 6 bases matching. The specimen sequenced was CD4+ T cells from blood. The DNA sequence follows: TGTGCCAGCAGCTTAGCGTTTGGGGGGATGCAGTACTTC. Its protein is CASSLAFGGMQYF. The variable domain in full, with residues beyond the CDR3 obtained from the reference TRBV7-9 and TRBJ2-7 genes, is DTGVSQNPRHKITKRGQNVTFRCDPISEHNRLYWYRQTLGQGPEFLTYFQNEAQLEKSRLLSDRFSAERPKGSFSTLEIQRTEQGDSAMYLCASSLAFGGMQYFGPGTRLTVT.